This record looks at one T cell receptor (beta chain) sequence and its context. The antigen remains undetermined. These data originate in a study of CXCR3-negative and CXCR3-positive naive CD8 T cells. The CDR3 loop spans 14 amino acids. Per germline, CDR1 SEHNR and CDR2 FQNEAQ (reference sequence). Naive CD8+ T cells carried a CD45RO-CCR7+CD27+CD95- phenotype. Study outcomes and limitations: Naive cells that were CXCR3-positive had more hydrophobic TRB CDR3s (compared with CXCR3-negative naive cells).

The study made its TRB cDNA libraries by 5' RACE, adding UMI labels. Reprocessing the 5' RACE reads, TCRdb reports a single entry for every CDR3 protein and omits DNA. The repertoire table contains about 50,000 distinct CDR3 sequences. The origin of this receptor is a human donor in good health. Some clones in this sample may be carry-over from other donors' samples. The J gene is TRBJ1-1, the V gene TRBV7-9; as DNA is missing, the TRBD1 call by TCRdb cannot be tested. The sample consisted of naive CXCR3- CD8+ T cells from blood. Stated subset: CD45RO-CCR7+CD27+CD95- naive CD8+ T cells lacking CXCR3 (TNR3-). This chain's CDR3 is CASNPTEVNTEAFF. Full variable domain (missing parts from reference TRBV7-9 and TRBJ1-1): DTGVSQNPRHKITKRGQNVTFRCDPISEHNRLYWYRQTLGQGPEFLTYFQNEAQLEKSRLLSDRFSAERPKGSFSTLEIQRTEQGDSAMYLCASNPTEVNTEAFFGQGTRLTVV.